This T cell receptor beta chain emerged from a study of radiotherapy plus CTLA-4 blockade in lung cancer. General observations from the study: Peripheral blood showed expansion of tumor-derived TCR clones after radiotherapy and ipilimumab.

A few counts support this clone. Its antigen is not identified. Enrolled patients, whose metastatic non-small-cell lung cancer was chemo-refractory, received focal radiation plus CTLA-4 blockade with ipilimumab. Profiled with immunoSEQ multiplex PCR; TCRdb holds only in-frame clones, not every one. The table lists about 49,000 clones, 76% of them singletons. The sequences come from peripheral blood, collected from a patient treated with radiotherapy plus ipilimumab. This clonotype was sampled from a human donor with non-small cell lung cancer who had stable disease on radiotherapy plus ipilimumab.

In DNA form, the CDR3 reads TGTGCCAGCAGCTCCCAGGGTGGCTCCAAAAACATTCAGTACTTC. Amino acid sequence: CASSSQGGSKNIQYF. The rearrangement links TRBV7-9 to TRBJ2-4; a weak D match, TRBD1 (5 bases). V lost 4 bases and J lost 2, with 12 bases in between. The CDR3 covers 15 residues. CDR1 is SEHNR, CDR2 FQNEAQ, per germline (reference sequence). Filled out from reference TRBV7-9 and TRBJ2-4, the complete variable domain reads DTGVSQNPRHKITKRGQNVTFRCDPISEHNRLYWYRQTLGQGPEFLTYFQNEAQLEKSRLLSDRFSAERPKGSFSTLEIQRTEQGDSAMYLCASSSQGGSKNIQYFGAGTRLSVL.